This T cell receptor (beta chain) was retrieved from a study of blood T cell repertoires in COVID-19 (dated by TCRdb to 2019 to 2021). For the study in its entirety: Samples from collaborators originated in the United States, Italy and Spain and spanned both the acute and convalescent phases of COVID-19. The prospective study material was composed of cDNA or gDNA derived from T cells, B-cell-depleted T cells, or PBMCs. Subjects who had been exposed to COVID-19, were actively infected with it, or had recovered from it provided the deeply sampled blood TCRbeta repertoires that made up the dataset. A freely available public database, intended as a resource for researchers studying the immune response to SARS-CoV-2, is where the repertoires were released. The samples were drawn from two sources: the first 160 participants of the ongoing ImmuneRACE study, and 1,200 or so subjects contributed by 6 global collaborators. A de-identified subject ID, COVID-19 status, age in years and sex were almost always included in the sample metadata. HLA class I and class II types, where available, came from metadata supplied by the sample provider rather than from assay-based typing. Overall results and qualifications from the work: Clinical and demographic metadata were provided uncurated, with the amount varying by source and participant.

Enrolling through a virtual design, the prospective study's participants ranged in age from roughly 18 to 100 years and lived across around 25 United States geographic areas. Cohort assignment in the prospective study relied on participant-reported clinical history from a screening survey and a study questionnaire. ImmuneRACE Cohort 3 recovered participants were defined by two consecutive negative NP/OP PCR tests, healthcare professional clearance, or symptom resolution. Mobile phlebotomists in the prospective study collected whole blood, serum and a nasopharyngeal or oropharyngeal swab from every participant. Additional blood draws and questionnaires over a 2-month period could optionally be provided by prospective study participants. Before DNA extraction, blood samples from the prospective study were shipped at room temperature or frozen. The CDR3 runs 11 amino acids, cysteine and phenylalanine included. The read is trimmed to its CDR3 DNA, 33 bases read in frame from base 1. The germline V gene yields MNHEY for CDR1 and SVGAGI for CDR2.

Points on this clone: The antigen it recognizes is unknown. Sequence at one end of the junction differs from germline and may be a read error.

TCRbeta CDR3 regions were amplified from genomic DNA by means of the immunoSEQ Assay, a bias-controlled multiplex PCR. Under the source paper's analysis protocol: Within the assay, amplification of reference gene primers was used to estimate how many nucleated cells each sample contained. To quantify the absolute abundance of each unique TCRbeta CDR3 rearrangement, sequence reads were collapsed and filtered. Productive Simpson clonality was computed per sample as the square root of Simpson's diversity index over productive rearrangements. TCRdb carries this immuneACCESS record with in-frame sequences only. Its versions omit some clonotypes, under half of them owing to an unresolved V gene in the studies checked, with the rest unexplained. V and J calls and clone size are copied from that table; D and trimming were computed from the DNA. In all, the sample holds about 280,000 clones, and approximately 90% of those were seen once. The ten largest make up 5.5% to 7% of the sample.

In this chain, TRBV6-5 is recombined with TRBJ1-1; a tentative D call is TRBD1 (5 bases match). This clonotype was obtained from a middle-aged woman who had recovered from COVID-19. What was sequenced was PBMCs or T cells enriched from blood (not recorded which). The CDR3 sequence is CASTGNPEAFF. The sequenced DNA is TGTGCCAGCACAGGGAACCCTGAAGCTTTCTTT.